This T cell receptor (beta chain) was retrieved from a study of T-cell memory formation after mild COVID-19. One entry per CDR3 protein results from TCRdb running MiXCR on the 5' RACE reads. The table has roughly 300,000 distinct CDR3 sequences, approximately 13% seen once. Whole-study results and caveats: That cross-reactive memory joined was suggested by some responding clones appearing in pre-infection memory.

This clonotype was seen a handful of times. No antigen is known for it. This receptor was identified in a man aged 18 to 35 who had mild COVID-19 (a few samples of this study predate the infection). Cell type and time point are not known. The specimen was PBMCs or a T cell subset sorted from them (not recorded which).

The CDR3 loop reads CASSLDLSLGELFF. DNA for the CDR3: TGTGCCAGCAGCTTAGATTTATCGTTAGGGGAGCTGTTTTTT. V gene TRBV7-8 combines with J gene TRBJ2-2; D is uncertain. Germline V gene lookup returns CDR1 SGHVS and CDR2 FQNEAQ. The CDR3 is made up of 14 amino acids. Between the trimmed V and J ends, which lost 1 base and 8 bases, there was a span of 11 bases.